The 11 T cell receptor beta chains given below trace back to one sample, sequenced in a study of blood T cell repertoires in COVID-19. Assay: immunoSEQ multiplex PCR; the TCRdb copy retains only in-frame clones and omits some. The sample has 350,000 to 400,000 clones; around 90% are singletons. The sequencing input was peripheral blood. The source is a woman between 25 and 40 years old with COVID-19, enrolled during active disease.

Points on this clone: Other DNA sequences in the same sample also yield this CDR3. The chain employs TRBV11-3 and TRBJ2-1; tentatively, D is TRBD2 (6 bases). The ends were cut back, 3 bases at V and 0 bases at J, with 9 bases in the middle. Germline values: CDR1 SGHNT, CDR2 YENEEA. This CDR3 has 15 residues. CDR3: CASSLAGSSYNEQFF. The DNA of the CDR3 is TGTGCCAGCAGCTTGGCGGGATCCTCCTACAATGAGCAGTTCTTC.

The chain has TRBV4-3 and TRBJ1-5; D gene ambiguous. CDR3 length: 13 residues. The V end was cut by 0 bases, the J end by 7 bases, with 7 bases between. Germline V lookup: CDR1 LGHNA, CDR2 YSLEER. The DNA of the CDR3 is TGCGCCAGCAGCCAAGATCGGAGACAGCCCCAGCATTTT. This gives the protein CASSQDRRQPQHF.

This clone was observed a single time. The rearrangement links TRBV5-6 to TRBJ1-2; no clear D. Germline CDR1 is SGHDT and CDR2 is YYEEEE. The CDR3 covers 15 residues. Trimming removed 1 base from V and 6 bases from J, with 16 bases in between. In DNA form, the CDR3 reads TGTGCCAGCAGCTTGTTGGGGAGGTCCGGAGATGGCTACACCTTC. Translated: CASSLLGRSGDGYTF.

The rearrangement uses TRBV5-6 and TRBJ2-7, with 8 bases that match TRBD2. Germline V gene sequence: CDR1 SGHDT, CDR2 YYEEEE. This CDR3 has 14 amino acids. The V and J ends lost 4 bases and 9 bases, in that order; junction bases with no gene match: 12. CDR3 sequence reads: CASSPSVRGVGQYF. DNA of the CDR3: TGTGCCAGCAGCCCTTCGGTGCGGGGGGTCGGGCAGTACTTC.

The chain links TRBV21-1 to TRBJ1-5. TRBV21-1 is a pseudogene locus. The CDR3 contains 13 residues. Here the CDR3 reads CATPLGSNQPQHF. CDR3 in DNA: TGTGCCACCCCCCTAGGGAGTAATCAGCCCCAGCATTTT.

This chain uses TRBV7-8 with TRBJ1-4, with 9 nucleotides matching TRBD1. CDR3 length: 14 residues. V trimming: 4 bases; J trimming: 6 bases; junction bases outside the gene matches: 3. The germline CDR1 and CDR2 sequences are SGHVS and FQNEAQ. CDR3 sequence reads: CASSSRTGDEKLFF. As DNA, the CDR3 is TGTGCCAGCAGCTCTCGGACAGGGGATGAAAAACTGTTTTTT.

The CDR3, as DNA: TGTGCCAGCAGTGAATCAGGGGCTGGTCAGCCCCAGCATTTT. This codes for CASSESGAGQPQHF. The chain links TRBV25-1 to TRBJ1-5; a possible D gene is TRBD1 (6 bases). Germline lookup yields CDR1 MGHDK and CDR2 SYGVNS. V lost 1 base to trimming and J lost 6 bases, with 10 bases between them. This CDR3 comprises 14 residues. The variable domain in full, completed from reference TRBV25-1 and TRBJ1-5, reads EADIYQTPRYLVIGTGKKITLECSQTMGHDKMYWYQQDPGMELHLIHYSYGVNSTEKGDLSSESTVSRIRTEHFPLTLESARPSHTSQYLCASSESGAGQPQHFGDGTRLSIL.

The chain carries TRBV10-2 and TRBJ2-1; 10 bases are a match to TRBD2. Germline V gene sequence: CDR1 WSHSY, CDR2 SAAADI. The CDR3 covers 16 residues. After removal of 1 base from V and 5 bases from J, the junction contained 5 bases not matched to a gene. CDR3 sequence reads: CASSEFPSGGHNEQFF. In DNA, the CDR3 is TGCGCCAGCAGTGAGTTTCCTAGCGGGGGCCACAATGAGCAGTTCTTC.

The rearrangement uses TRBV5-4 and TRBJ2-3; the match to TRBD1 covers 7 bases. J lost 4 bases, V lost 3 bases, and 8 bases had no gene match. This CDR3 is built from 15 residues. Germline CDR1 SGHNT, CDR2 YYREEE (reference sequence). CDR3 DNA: TGTGCCAGCAGCTCAGGGGGTTTCATCCCAGATACGCAGTATTTT. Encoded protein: CASSSGGFIPDTQYF.

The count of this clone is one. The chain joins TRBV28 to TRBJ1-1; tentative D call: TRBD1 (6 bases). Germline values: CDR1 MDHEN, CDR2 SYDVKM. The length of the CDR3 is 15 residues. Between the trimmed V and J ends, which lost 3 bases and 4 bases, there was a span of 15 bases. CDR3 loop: CASSLQQGLGTEAFF. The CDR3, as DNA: TGTGCCAGCAGTTTGCAGCAGGGGCTCGGCACTGAAGCTTTCTTT.

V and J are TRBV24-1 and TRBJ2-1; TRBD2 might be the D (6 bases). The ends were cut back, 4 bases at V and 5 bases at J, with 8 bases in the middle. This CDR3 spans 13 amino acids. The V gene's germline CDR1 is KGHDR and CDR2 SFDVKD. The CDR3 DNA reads TGTGCCACCAGTGACTGGGGGGACAATGAGCAGTTCTTC. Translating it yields CATSDWGDNEQFF.